Listed below are T cell receptor beta chains from one sample, sequenced in a study of shared clonotypes between healthy human individuals. Sequenced by immunoSEQ multiplex PCR; TCRdb stores in-frame clones only, minus some. The sample includes under 2,000,000 clones, about 95% seen only once; the top ten take 1% to 1.5%. Sample: naive CD8+ T cells sorted from blood. The source of these receptors is a man in his late teens or twenties in good health. CDR3s include the opening cysteine and the closing phenylalanine or tryptophan. A D gene is named only where the DNA matches it firmly. Expanded clones are given a class, and other clones once, few, many or no size at all.

v_gene	abundance	len	j_gene	d_gene	CDR3aa	CDR3nt
TRBV5-4	-	13	TRBJ2-2	-	CASSLADSGELFF	TGTGCCAGCAGCTTGGCGGACAGCGGGGAGCTGTTTTTT
TRBV29-1	-	14	TRBJ1-1	-	CSVDEVPTVPEAFF	TGCAGCGTTGACGAGGTCCCGACAGTCCCTGAAGCTTTCTTT
TRBV9	-	15	TRBJ2-3	-	CASSVAAASTDTQYF	TGTGCCAGCAGCGTAGCCGCCGCTAGCACAGATACGCAGTATTTT
TRBV18	once	17	TRBJ2-4	-	CASSPSSAPNSKNIQYF	TGTGCCAGCTCACCAAGCTCGGCACCCAATTCCAAAAACATTCAGTACTTC
TRBV27	-	13	TRBJ2-7	TRBD2	CASRIAGAYEQYF	TGTGCCAGCAGGATAGCGGGAGCCTACGAGCAGTACTTC
TRBV11-2	-	15	TRBJ1-2	TRBD1	CASSPNTGQGLRYTF	TGTGCCAGCAGCCCGAATACGGGACAGGGTTTGCGCTACACCTTC
TRBV5-6	-	14	TRBJ2-7	-	CASRTGPAGYEQYF	TGTGCCAGCAGGACGGGACCGGCCGGATACGAGCAGTACTTC
TRBV2	-	18	TRBJ2-2	-	CASSETRASVGYTGELFF	TGTGCCAGCAGTGAGACGCGCGCCAGCGTTGGGTACACCGGGGAGCTGTTTTTT
TRBV4-1	-	14	TRBJ2-7	-	CASSPKGGGYEQYF	TGCGCCAGCAGCCCCAAGGGGGGGGGCTACGAGCAGTACTTC
TRBV11-3	-	16	TRBJ2-7	-	CASSFPWAPKNYEQYF	TGTGCCAGCAGCTTTCCTTGGGCCCCAAAAAACTACGAGCAGTACTTC
TRBV7-9	once	17	TRBJ1-3	TRBD1	CASSTPGGGMEGNTIYF	TGTGCCAGCAGCACCCCAGGGGGCGGGATGGAAGGAAACACCATATATTTT
TRBV9	-	13	TRBJ2-1	-	CASSVPGYNEQFF	TGTGCCAGCAGCGTACCAGGCTACAATGAGCAGTTCTTC
TRBV30	-	12	TRBJ1-1	-	CAWGQVNTEAFF	TGTGCCTGGGGGCAAGTGAACACTGAAGCTTTCTTT
TRBV5-4	-	13	TRBJ2-7	-	CASSLDESYEQYF	TGTGCCAGCAGCTTGGACGAGTCCTACGAGCAGTACTTC
TRBV15	once	16	TRBJ2-5	-	CATSRNRAGTMETQYF	TGTGCCACCAGCAGAAATCGGGCCGGGACGATGGAGACCCAGTACTTC
TRBV6-5	-	15	TRBJ2-7	TRBD1	CASSGGQGVFYEQYF	TGTGCCAGCAGCGGCGGACAGGGGGTGTTCTACGAGCAGTACTTC
TRBV28	-	15	TRBJ2-5	TRBD2	CASSPLAGWEETQYF	TGTGCCAGCAGTCCACTAGCGGGTTGGGAAGAGACCCAGTACTTC
TRBV30	-	15	TRBJ2-3	TRBD1	CAWSSQGASTDTQYF	TGTGCCTGGAGTTCACAGGGGGCTAGCACAGATACGCAGTATTTT
TRBV27	-	14	TRBJ1-2	TRBD1	CASTSGTDPYGYTF	TGTGCCAGCACCTCCGGGACAGACCCATATGGCTACACCTTC
TRBV5-4	-	14	TRBJ2-7	-	CASSYSAGLNEQYF	TGTGCCAGCAGCTATTCGGCGGGGCTCAACGAGCAGTACTTC
TRBV7-3	few	13	TRBJ1-2	TRBD1	CASSSLSGGGYTF	TGTGCCAGCAGTTCACTGTCAGGGGGTGGCTACACCTTC
TRBV13	-	15	TRBJ2-7	-	CASRIPGRPDYEQYF	TGTGCCAGCAGGATACCCGGGCGGCCCGATTACGAGCAGTACTTC
TRBV7-9	-	12	TRBJ1-2	-	CASSSAGDGYTF	TGTGCCAGCAGCTCTGCTGGGGATGGCTACACCTTC
TRBV2	-	18	TRBJ2-5	TRBD2	CASSEESGRAVGGETQYF	TGTGCCAGCAGTGAAGAGAGCGGGAGGGCCGTTGGCGGGGAGACCCAGTACTTC
TRBV11-2	-	16	TRBJ2-1	TRBD2	CASSLAAGVKDNEQFF	TGTGCCAGCAGCTTAGCAGCGGGAGTTAAGGACAATGAGCAGTTCTTC
TRBV27	-	12	TRBJ2-5	-	CASRGIQETQYF	TGTGCCAGCAGAGGCATACAAGAGACCCAGTACTTC
TRBV7-9	-	14	TRBJ2-5	-	CASSLYNVEETQYF	TGTGCCAGCAGCTTATATAACGTAGAAGAGACCCAGTACTTC
TRBV11-2	-	14	TRBJ2-2	-	CASNPTENTGELFF	TGTGCCAGCAACCCGACTGAGAACACCGGGGAGCTGTTTTTT
TRBV7-2	-	14	TRBJ2-5	TRBD1	CASTTTGGGETQYF	TGTGCCAGCACCACGACAGGGGGCGGGGAGACCCAGTACTTC
TRBV13	-	13	TRBJ2-3	-	CASSLEGKDTQYF	TGTGCCAGCAGCTTAGAAGGGAAAGATACGCAGTATTTT
TRBV7-2	-	12	TRBJ2-7	-	CASSSPMTEQYF	TGTGCCAGCAGCTCCCCGATGACTGAGCAGTACTTC
TRBV5-1	-	16	TRBJ2-7	TRBD1	CASSPGQGPARLEQYF	TGCGCCAGCAGCCCGGGACAGGGGCCCGCGCGTTTGGAGCAGTACTTC
TRBV4-1	-	16	TRBJ1-3	TRBD1	CASGGQAPLGPNTIYF	TGCGCCAGCGGGGGACAGGCGCCCTTGGGCCCGAACACCATATATTTT
TRBV9	once	14	TRBJ2-5	-	CASSVGLIQETQYF	TGTGCCAGCAGCGTAGGACTGATCCAAGAGACCCAGTACTTC
TRBV28	-	17	TRBJ2-3	TRBD2	CASSSPLTGGPADTQYF	TGTGCCAGCAGTTCACCTCTCACGGGGGGGCCAGCAGATACGCAGTATTTT
TRBV5-6	-	13	TRBJ2-7	-	CASSTGGYYEQYF	TGTGCCAGCAGCACCGGGGGCTACTACGAGCAGTACTTC
TRBV7-9	-	17	TRBJ2-2	TRBD1	CASIIQGDRGHTGELFF	TGTGCCAGCATCATCCAAGGGGACAGGGGGCACACCGGGGAGCTGTTTTTT
TRBV6-6	-	14	TRBJ2-2	-	CASSSQGNTGELFF	TGTGCCAGCAGTTCACAGGGGAACACCGGGGAGCTGTTTTTT
TRBV7-8	few	14	TRBJ1-5	-	CASSLDQGIQPQHF	TGTGCCAGCAGCTTAGACCAGGGGATTCAGCCCCAGCATTTT
TRBV9	-	13	TRBJ2-1	-	CASSADYFNEQFF	TGTGCCAGCAGCGCGGACTATTTTAATGAGCAGTTCTTC
TRBV6-5	-	15	TRBJ1-5	-	CASSYRQTPDQPQHF	TGTGCCAGCAGTTACCGCCAGACCCCCGATCAGCCCCAGCATTTT
TRBV10-3	-	14	TRBJ2-3	TRBD1	CAISERGQGDTQYF	TGTGCCATCAGTGAAAGGGGGCAGGGAGATACGCAGTATTTT
TRBV25-1	-	14	TRBJ1-1	-	CASSRGGAGTEAFF	TGTGCCAGCAGTAGGGGGGGGGCTGGCACTGAAGCTTTCTTT
TRBV6-6	-	14	TRBJ2-3	-	CASSYGLAGDTQYF	TGTGCCAGCAGTTACGGGCTGGCTGGAGATACGCAGTATTTT
TRBV6-5	once	15	TRBJ1-1	TRBD1	CASSRGQGLNTEAFF	TGTGCCAGCAGCCGCGGACAGGGGCTGAACACTGAAGCTTTCTTT
TRBV29-1	-	13	TRBJ2-2	-	CSVVGGDTGELFF	TGCAGCGTTGTAGGGGGTGACACCGGGGAGCTGTTTTTT
TRBV7-9	-	18	TRBJ2-6	TRBD1	CASIQTGWSFSGANVLTF	TGTGCCAGCATCCAGACAGGGTGGTCCTTCTCTGGGGCCAACGTCCTGACTTTC
TRBV30	-	13	TRBJ1-5	-	CAWAPEYNQPQHF	TGTGCCTGGGCGCCCGAGTACAATCAGCCCCAGCATTTT
TRBV19	-	15	TRBJ1-2	-	CASSITAGENYGYTF	TGTGCCAGTAGTATAACCGCAGGGGAAAACTATGGCTACACCTTC
TRBV6-5	-	13	TRBJ2-7	TRBD2	CASSYWGGSEQYF	TGTGCCAGCAGTTACTGGGGGGGAAGCGAGCAGTACTTC